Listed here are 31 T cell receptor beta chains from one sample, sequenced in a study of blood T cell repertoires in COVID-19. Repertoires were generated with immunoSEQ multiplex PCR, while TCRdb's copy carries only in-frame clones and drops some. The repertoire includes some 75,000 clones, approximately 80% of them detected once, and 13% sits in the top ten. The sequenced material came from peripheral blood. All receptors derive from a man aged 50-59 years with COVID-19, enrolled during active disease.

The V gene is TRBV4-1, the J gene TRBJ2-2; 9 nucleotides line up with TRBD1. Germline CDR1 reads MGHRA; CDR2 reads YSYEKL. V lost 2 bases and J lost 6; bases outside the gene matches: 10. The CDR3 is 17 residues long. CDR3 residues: CASSQYVETGGSGELFF. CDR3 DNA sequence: TGCGCCAGCAGCCAATACGTCGAGACAGGGGGTTCCGGGGAGCTGTTTTTT.

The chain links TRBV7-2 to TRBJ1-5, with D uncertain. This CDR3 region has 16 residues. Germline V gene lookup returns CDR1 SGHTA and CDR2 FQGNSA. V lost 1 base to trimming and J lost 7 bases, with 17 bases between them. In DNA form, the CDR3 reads TGTGCCAGCAGCTTAGGACCCCCAACAGTTTCCCAGCCCCAGCATTTT. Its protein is CASSLGPPTVSQPQHF.

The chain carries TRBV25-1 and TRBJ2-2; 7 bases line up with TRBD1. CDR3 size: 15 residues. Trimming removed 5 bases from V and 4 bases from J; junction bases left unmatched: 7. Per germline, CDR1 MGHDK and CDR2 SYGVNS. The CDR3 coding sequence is TGTGCCAGCAGTTCCCAGACAGGGAGCACCGGGGAGCTGTTTTTT. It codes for CASSSQTGSTGELFF.

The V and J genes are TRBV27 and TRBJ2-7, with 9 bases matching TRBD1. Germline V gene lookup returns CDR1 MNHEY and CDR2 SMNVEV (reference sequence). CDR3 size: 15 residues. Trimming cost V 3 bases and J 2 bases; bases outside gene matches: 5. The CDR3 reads CASSLSGTGTYEQYF. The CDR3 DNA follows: TGTGCCAGCAGTTTGAGCGGGACAGGGACCTACGAGCAGTACTTC.

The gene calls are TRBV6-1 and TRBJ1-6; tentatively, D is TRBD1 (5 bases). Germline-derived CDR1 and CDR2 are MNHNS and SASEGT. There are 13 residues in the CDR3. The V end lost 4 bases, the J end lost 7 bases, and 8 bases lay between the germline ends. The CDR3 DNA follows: TGTGCCAGCAGTGTGGGACTAAATTCACCCCTCCACTTT. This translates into CASSVGLNSPLHF.

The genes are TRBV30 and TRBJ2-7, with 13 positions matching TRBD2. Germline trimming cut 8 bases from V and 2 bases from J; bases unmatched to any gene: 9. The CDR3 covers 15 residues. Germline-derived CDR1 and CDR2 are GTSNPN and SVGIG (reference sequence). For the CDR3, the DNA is TGTGCCGGGGGCACTAGCGGGAGGGGCACCTACGAGCAGTACTTC. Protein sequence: CAGGTSGRGTYEQYF.

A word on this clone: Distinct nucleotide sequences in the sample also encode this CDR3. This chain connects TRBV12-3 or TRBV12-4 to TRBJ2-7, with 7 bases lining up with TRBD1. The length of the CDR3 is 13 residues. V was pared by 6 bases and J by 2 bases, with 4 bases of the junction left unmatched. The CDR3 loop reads CASSLGQTYEQYF. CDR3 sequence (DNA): TGTGCCAGCAGCCTGGGACAGACCTACGAGCAGTACTTC.

CDR3 DNA: TGTGCCTGGACAACAGGGACCTCCTACGAGCAGTACTTC. Its protein is CAWTTGTSYEQYF. The J gene is TRBJ2-7, the V gene TRBV30, with D perhaps matching TRBD1 (6 bases). Per the germline V gene, CDR1 is GTSNPN and CDR2 is SVGIG (reference sequence). CDR3 length: 13 residues. Deletions cut 4 bases from V and 0 bases from J, with 10 bases between. The full variable domain, in which reference TRBV30 and TRBJ2-7 provide the parts outside the CDR3, is SQTIHQWPATLVQPVGSPLSLECTVEGTSNPNLYWYRQAAGRGLQLLFYSVGIGQISSEVPQNLSASRPQDRQFILSSKKLLLSDSGFYLCAWTTGTSYEQYFGPGTRLTVT.

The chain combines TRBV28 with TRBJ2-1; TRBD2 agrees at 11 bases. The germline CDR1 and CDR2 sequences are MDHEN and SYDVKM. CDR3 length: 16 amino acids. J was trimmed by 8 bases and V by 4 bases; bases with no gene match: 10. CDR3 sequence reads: CASSSPLAGVIYEQFF. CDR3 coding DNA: TGTGCCAGCAGTTCGCCACTAGCGGGAGTTATATATGAGCAGTTCTTC.

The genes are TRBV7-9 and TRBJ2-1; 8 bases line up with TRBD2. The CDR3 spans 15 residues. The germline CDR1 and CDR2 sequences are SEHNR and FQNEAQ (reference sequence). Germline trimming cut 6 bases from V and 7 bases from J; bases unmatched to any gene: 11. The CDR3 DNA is TGTGCCAGCAGTGTTTCGAGCGGGAGAAGAAATGAGCAGTTCTTC. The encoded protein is CASSVSSGRRNEQFF.

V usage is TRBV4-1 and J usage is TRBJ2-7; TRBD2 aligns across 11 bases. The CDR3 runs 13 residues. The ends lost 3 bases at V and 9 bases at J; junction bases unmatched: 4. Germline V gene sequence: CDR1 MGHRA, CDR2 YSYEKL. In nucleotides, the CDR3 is TGCGCCAGCAGCCAGACTAGCGGGAAGCGGCAGTACTTC. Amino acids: CASSQTSGKRQYF.

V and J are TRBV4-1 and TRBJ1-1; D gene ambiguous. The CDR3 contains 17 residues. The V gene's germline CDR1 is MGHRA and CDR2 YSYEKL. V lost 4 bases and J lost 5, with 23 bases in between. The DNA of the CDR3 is TGCGCCAGCAGCCTCCCTAGGGAAGGAGGTCTGAGAACTGAAGCTTTCTTT. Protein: CASSLPREGGLRTEAFF.

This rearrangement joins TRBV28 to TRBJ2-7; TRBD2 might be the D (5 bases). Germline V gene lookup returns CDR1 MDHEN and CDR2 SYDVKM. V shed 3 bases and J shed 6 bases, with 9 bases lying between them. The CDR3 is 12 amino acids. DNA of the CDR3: TGTGCCAGCAGTTTCCAACGGGGCGAGCAGTACTTC. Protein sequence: CASSFQRGEQYF.

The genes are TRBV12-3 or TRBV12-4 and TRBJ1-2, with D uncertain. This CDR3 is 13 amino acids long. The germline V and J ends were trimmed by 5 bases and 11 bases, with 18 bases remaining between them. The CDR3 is CASSKSRARGYTF. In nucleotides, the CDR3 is TGTGCCAGCAGTAAGAGCCGGGCTCGGGGTTACACCTTC.

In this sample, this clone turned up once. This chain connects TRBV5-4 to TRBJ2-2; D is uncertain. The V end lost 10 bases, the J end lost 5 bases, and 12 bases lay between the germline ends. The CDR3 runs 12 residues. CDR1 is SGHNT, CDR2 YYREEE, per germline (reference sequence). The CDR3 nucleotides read TGTGCCGAGGCGTCGGAAACCGGGGAGCTGTTTTTT. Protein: CAEASETGELFF.

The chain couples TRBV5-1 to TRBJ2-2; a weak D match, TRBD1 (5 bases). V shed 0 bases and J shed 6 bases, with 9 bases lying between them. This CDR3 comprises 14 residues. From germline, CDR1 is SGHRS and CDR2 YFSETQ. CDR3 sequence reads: CASSLEGAPGELFF. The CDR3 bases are TGCGCCAGCAGCTTGGAAGGGGCACCCGGGGAGCTGTTTTTT.

CDR3: CASSEAPGGSRETQYF. The DNA of the CDR3 is TGTGCCAGCAGTGAAGCACCCGGAGGAAGCAGGGAGACCCAGTACTTC. The chain joins TRBV6-1 to TRBJ2-5, with D possibly being TRBD2 (5 bases). CDR1 is MNHNS, CDR2 SASEGT, per germline. This CDR3 spans 16 amino acids. Trimming took off 0 bases at V and 5 bases at J, with 16 bases between the two ends.

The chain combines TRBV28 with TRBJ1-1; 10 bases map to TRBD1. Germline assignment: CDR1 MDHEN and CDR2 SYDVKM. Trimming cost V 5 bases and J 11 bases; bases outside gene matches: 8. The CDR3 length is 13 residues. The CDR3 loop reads CASSLTGGARAFF. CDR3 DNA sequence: TGTGCCAGCAGTCTGACAGGGGGCGCAAGGGCTTTCTTT.

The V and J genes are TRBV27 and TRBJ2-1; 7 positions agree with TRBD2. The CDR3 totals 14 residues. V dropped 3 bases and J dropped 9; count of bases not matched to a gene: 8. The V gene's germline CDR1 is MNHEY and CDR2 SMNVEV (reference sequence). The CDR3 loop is CASSFGGRGGEQFF. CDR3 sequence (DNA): TGTGCCAGCAGTTTCGGCGGGAGAGGTGGTGAGCAGTTCTTC.

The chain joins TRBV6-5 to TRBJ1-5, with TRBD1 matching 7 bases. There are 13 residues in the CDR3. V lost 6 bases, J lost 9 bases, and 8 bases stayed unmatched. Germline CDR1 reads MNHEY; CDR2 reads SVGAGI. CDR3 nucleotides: TGTGCCAGCAGACCTAGGACAGGAGCGCCCCAGCATTTT. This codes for CASRPRTGAPQHF.

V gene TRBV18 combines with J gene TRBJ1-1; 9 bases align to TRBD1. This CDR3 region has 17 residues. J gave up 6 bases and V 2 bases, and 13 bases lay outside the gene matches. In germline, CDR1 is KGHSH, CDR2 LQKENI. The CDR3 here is CASSPKGTGGGRAEAFF. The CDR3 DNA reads TGTGCCAGCTCACCAAAAGGCACAGGGGGCGGAAGGGCTGAAGCTTTCTTT.

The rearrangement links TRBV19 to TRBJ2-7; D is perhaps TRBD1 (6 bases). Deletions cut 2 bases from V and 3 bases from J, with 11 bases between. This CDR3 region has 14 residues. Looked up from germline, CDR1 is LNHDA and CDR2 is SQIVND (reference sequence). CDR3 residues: CASSITPQGYEQYF. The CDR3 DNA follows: TGTGCCAGTAGTATAACCCCACAGGGCTACGAGCAGTACTTC. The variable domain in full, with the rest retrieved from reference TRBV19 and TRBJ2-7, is DGGITQSPKYLFRKEGQNVTLSCEQNLNHDAMYWYRQDPGQGLRLIYYSQIVNDFQKGDIAEGYSVSREKKESFPLTVTSAQKNPTAFYLCASSITPQGYEQYFGPGTRLTVT.

The CDR3 reads CASSIRGYEQYF. CDR3 DNA sequence: TGTGCCAGCAGTATACGGGGCTACGAGCAGTACTTC. The J gene is TRBJ2-7, the V gene TRBV12-3 or TRBV12-4; a weak D match, TRBD2 (5 bases). CDR3 size: 12 residues. Trimming took off 5 bases at V and 3 bases at J, with 8 bases between the two ends.

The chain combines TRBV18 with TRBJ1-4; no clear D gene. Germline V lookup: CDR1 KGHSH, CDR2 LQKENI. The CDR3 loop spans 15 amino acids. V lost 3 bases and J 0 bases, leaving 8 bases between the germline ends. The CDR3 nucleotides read TGTGCCAGCTCACCTCCGGTAACAACTAATGAAAAACTGTTTTTT. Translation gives CASSPPVTTNEKLFF.

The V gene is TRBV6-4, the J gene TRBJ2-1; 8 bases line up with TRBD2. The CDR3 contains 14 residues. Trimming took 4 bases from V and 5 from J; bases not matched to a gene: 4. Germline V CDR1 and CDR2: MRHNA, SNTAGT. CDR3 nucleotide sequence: TGTGCCAGCAGTGTCGGGGGGGAGAACAATGAGCAGTTCTTC. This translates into CASSVGGENNEQFF.

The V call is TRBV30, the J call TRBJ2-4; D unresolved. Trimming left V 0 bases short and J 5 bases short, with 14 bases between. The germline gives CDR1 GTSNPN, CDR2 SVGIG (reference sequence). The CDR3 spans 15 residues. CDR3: CAWSVPGMGENIQYF. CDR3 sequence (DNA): TGTGCCTGGAGTGTACCAGGAATGGGCGAAAACATTCAGTACTTC.

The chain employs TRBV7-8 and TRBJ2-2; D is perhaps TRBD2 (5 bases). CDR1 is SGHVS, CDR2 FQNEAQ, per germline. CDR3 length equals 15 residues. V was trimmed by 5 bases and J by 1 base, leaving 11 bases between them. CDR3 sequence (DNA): TGTGCCAGCAGCCCCCCCGGGATGAACACCGGGGAGCTGTTTTTT. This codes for CASSPPGMNTGELFF.

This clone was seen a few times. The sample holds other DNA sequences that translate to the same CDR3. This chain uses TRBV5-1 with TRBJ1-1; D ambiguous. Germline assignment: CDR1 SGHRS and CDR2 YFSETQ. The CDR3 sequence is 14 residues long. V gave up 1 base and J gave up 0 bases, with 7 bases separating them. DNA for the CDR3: TGCGCCAGCAGCTTGTCCGGGGTGAACACTGAAGCTTTCTTT. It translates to CASSLSGVNTEAFF. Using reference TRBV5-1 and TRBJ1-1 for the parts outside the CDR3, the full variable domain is KAGVTQTPRYLIKTRGQQVTLSCSPISGHRSVSWYQQTPGQGLQFLFEYFSETQRNKGNFPGRFSGRQFSNSRSEMNVSTLELGDSALYLCASSLSGVNTEAFFGQGTRLTVV.

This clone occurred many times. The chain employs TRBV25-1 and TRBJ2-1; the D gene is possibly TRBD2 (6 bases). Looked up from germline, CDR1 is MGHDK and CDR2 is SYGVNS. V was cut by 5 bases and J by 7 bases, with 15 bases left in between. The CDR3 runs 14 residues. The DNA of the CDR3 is TGTGCCAGCAGTTCTCCCGGGCGGGGTAATGAGCAGTTCTTC. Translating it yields CASSSPGRGNEQFF.

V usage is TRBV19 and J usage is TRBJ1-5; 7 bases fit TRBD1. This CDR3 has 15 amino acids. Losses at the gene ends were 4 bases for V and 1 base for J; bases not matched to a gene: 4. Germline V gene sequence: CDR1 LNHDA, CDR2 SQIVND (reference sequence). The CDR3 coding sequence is TGTGCCAGTAGTACAGGGGGTGGGAGCAATCAGCCCCAGCATTTT. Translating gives CASSTGGGSNQPQHF.

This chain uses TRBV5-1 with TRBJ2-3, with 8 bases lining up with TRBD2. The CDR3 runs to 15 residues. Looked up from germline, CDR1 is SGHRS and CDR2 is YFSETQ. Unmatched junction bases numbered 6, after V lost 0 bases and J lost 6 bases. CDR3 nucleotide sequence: TGCGCCAGCAGCTTGGCGGGAGGGGAATGGGATACGCAGTATTTT. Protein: CASSLAGGEWDTQYF.